This T cell receptor beta chain was obtained from a study of spatial heterogeneity in lung cancer. On the study more broadly: Each unique TCR and UMI combination was seen more than ten times on average in raw reads.

This clonotype has ten or more counts. This beta chain turned up in a library designed for alpha chains; as an off-target read, its abundance says little. Documented time point: sample taken at primary tumor resection. Whole RNA from tumor, nontumor lung or frozen PBMC was sequenced unsorted. From germline, CDR1 is LGHDT and CDR2 YNNKEL (reference sequence). The CDR3 spans 14 residues. Between the trimmed V and J ends, which lost 5 bases and 4 bases, there was a span of 12 bases. One entry per CDR3 protein results from TCRdb running MiXCR on the 5' RACE reads. Of about 11,000 distinct CDR3 sequences listed, 3% to 4% are singletons.

The rearrangement joins TRBV3-1 to TRBJ2-1, with D perhaps matching TRBD1 (5 bases). The source material was PBMCs, sampled at surgery. This clonotype originated in a female donor with early-stage non-small cell lung cancer. Here the CDR3 DNA reads TGTGCCAGCAGCTCTTTATACAGGTACAATGAGCAGTTCTTC. Protein: CASSSLYRYNEQFF.